These T cell receptor beta chains were read from a single sample in a study of CD8+ T cells in alopecia areata. The assay was immunoSEQ multiplex PCR, and TCRdb's table has in-frame clones only and misses some. The sample has 150,000 or so clones, 87% seen once. The source material was CD8+ T cells sorted from blood, sampled at week 0. The receptors come from a human donor with alopecia areata. CDR3s leave out the opening cysteine and the closing phenylalanine or tryptophan. Each record gives: CDR3 protein, V gene.

ASSLYQGSEDTQY	TRBV13
ASSLGLAGNEQF	TRBV27
ASSQDAVYEQY	TRBV4-1
ASSLYNEQF	TRBV27
SGSGTSGGFNNEQF	TRBV29-1
ASSVVSGGAFEQF	TRBV9
ASSLSPGQKYEQY	TRBV27
ASSPRQGTDVAKNIQY	TRBV14
ASRGNTGELF	TRBV5-6
ASSLPGLEGTDTQY	TRBV7-9
AISERGQDTGELF	TRBV2
ASMPMGLTTDGYT	TRBV2
ATRTGDQPQH	TRBV15
ASSYRGFNTEAF	TRBV5-1
ASSSGLRENTIY	TRBV7-9
ASSPKNDRDQETQY	TRBV27
ASSLRAAADEKLF	TRBV5-4
ASSVDPTSYNEQF	TRBV9
ASSHTTGQAEAF	TRBV4-1
ASSQEGSGSLSYNEQF	TRBV14
SVGLGAGTGELF	TRBV29-1
ASSVGTSGSTYEQY	TRBV9
ASSEYFYEQY	TRBV25-1
ASSQQGGPYEQY	TRBV4-1
ASTHSGRDHNEQF	TRBV4-1
ASSLDTGLAGDEQF	TRBV5-1
ASNNRLGPLTEQF	TRBV10-1
SVLSVYEQF	TRBV29-1
ASGQTDSYEQY	TRBV28
SGALNTEAF	TRBV20-1
SVEGDIIDQETQY	TRBV29-1
ASSIGPASNEQF	TRBV19
ASSPSYEQY	TRBV6-6
ASSYVQGSAEQY	TRBV6-5
ASPALGLVGYT	TRBV2
ASSESPYEQY	TRBV6-1
ATSRDRGWSSPLH	TRBV15
ASSGQGRYEQY	TRBV2
ASSIGGTEQY	TRBV19
SVGLRPSYEQY	TRBV29-1
ATSRRQGRYEQY	TRBV15
ASSSSGRGDEQY	TRBV7-9